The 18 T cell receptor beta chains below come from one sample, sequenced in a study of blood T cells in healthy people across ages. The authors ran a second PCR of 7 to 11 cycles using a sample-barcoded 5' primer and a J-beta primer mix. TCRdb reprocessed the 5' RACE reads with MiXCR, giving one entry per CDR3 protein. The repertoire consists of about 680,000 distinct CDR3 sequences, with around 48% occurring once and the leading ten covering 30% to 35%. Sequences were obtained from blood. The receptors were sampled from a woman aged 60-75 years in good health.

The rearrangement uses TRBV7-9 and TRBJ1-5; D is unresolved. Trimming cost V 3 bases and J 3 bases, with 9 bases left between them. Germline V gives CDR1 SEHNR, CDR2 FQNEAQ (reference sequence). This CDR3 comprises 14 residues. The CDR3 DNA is TGTGCCAGCAGCTTGAACCTAGACAATCAGCCCCAGCATTTT. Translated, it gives CASSLNLDNQPQHF.

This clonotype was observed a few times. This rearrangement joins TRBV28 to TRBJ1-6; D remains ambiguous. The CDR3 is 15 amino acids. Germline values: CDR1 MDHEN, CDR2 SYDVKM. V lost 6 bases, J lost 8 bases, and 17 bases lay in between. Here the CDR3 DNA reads TGTGCCAGCAGCCCCCCGAAGAGTTTGTATTCACCCCTCCACTTT. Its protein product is CASSPPKSLYSPLHF.

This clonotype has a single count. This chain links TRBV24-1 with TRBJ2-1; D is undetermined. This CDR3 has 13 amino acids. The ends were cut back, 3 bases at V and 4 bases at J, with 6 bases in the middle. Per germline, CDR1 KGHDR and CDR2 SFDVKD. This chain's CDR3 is CATSDVGYNEQFF. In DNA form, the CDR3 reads TGTGCCACCAGTGATGTAGGGTACAATGAGCAGTTCTTC.

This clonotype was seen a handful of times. The DNA for the CDR3 is TGTGCCAGCAGCGCGCGGGACAGGGGCTACTACGAGCAGTACTTC. Translating gives CASSARDRGYYEQYF. The chain joins TRBV7-3 to TRBJ2-7; 10 positions match TRBD1. The junction had 7 bases not matched to a gene; V was cut back by 5 bases and J by 3 bases. The CDR3 has 15 residues. Germline V CDR1 and CDR2: SGHTA, FQGTGA.

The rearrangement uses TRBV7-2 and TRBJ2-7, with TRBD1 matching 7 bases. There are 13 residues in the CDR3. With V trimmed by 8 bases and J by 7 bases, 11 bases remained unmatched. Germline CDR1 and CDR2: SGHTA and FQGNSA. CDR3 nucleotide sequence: TGTGCCAGCCTTCCGACAGGGTTGGGGGAGCAGTACTTC. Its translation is CASLPTGLGEQYF.

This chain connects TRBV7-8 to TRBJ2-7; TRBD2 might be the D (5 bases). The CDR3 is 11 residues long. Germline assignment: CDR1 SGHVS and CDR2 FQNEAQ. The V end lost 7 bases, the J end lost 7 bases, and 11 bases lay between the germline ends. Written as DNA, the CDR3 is TGTGCCAGCACTGGCGGGCATGAGCAGTACTTC. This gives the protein CASTGGHEQYF.

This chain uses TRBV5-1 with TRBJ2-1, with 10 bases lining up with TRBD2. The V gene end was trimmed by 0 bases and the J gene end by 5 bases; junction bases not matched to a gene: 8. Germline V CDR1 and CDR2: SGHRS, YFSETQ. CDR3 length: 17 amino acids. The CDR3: CASSLGVSGRIDNEQFF. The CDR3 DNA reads TGCGCCAGCAGCTTGGGTGTTAGCGGGAGGATTGACAATGAGCAGTTCTTC.

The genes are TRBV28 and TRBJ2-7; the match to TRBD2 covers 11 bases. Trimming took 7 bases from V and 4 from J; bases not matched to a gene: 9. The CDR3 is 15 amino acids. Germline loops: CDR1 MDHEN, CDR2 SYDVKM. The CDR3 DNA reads TGTGCCAGCAATAAAGGGACTAGCGGTTTATACGAGCAGTACTTC. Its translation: CASNKGTSGLYEQYF.

CDR3 in amino acids: CASRLQGAGGYTF. The CDR3 nucleotides read TGTGCCAGCAGGTTACAGGGAGCTGGCGGCTACACCTTC. The rearrangement joins TRBV5-6 to TRBJ1-2, with a weak D call TRBD1 (6 bases). The CDR3 covers 13 residues. Per the germline V gene, CDR1 is SGHDT and CDR2 is YYEEEE. The V end was cut by 5 bases, the J end by 8 bases, with 16 bases between.

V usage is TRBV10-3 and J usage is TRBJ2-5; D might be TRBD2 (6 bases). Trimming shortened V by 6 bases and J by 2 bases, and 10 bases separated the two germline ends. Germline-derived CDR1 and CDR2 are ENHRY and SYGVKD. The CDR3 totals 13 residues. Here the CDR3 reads CAIRGGKQETQYF. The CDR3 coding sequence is TGTGCCATCAGAGGAGGGAAACAAGAGACCCAGTACTTC.

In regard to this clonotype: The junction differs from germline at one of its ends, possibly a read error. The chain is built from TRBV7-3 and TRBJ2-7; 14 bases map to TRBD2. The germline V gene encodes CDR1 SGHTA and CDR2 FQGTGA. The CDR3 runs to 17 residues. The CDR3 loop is CASSPGLVGLAGDEQYF. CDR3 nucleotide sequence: TGCGCCAGCAGCCCAGGCCTGGTGGGACTAGCGGGAGACGAGCAGTACTTC.

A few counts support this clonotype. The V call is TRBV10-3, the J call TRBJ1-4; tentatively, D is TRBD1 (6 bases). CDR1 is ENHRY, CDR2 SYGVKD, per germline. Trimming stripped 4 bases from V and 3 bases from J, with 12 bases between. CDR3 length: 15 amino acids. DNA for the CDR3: TGTGCCATCAGTGGGGGCGGGACACCTAATGAAAAACTGTTTTTT. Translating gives CAISGGGTPNEKLFF.

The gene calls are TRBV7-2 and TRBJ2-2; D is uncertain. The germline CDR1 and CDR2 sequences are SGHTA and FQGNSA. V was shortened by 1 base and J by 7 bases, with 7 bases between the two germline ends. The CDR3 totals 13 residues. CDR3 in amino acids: CASSLVVIGELFF. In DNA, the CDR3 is TGTGCCAGCAGCTTAGTGGTGATCGGGGAGCTGTTTTTT.

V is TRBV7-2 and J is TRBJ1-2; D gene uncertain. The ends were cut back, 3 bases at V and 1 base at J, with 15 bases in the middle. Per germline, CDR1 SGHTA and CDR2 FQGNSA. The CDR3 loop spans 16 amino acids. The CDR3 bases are TGTGCCAGCAGCTTTACAGCCGGTTACCGTAACTATGGCTACACCTTC. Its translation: CASSFTAGYRNYGYTF. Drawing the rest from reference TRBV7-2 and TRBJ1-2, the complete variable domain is GAGVSQSPSNKVTEKGKDVELRCDPISGHTALYWYRQSLGQGLEFLIYFQGNSAPDKSGLPSDRFSAERTGGSVSTLTIQRTQQEDSAVYLCASSFTAGYRNYGYTFGSGTRLTVV.

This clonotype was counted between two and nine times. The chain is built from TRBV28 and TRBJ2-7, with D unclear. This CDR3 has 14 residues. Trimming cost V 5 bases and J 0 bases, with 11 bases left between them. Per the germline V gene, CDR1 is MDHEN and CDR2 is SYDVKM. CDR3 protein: CASSTPLPSYEQYF. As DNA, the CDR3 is TGTGCCAGCAGTACCCCGCTGCCCTCCTACGAGCAGTACTTC.

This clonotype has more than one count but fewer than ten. CDR3 residues: CASSVAGLAFDNEQFF. The CDR3 coding sequence is TGTGCCAGCAGCGTCGCGGGACTAGCGTTTGACAATGAGCAGTTCTTC. The J gene is TRBJ2-1, the V gene TRBV7-2; 10 nucleotides align to TRBD2. The V gene end was trimmed by 5 bases and the J gene end by 5 bases; junction bases not matched to a gene: 9. The CDR3 is 16 residues long. Germline V lookup: CDR1 SGHTA, CDR2 FQGNSA.

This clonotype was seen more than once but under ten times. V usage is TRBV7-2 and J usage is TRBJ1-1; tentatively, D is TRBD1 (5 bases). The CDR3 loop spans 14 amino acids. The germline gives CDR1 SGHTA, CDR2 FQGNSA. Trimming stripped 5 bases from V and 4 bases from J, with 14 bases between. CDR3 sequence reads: CASSRRVQGTEAFF. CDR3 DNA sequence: TGTGCCAGCAGCCGTAGGGTCCAGGGCACTGAAGCTTTCTTT.

The CDR3 DNA sequence: TGTGCCAGCAGCTCTAACAGACCCATACCGGGGAACATTCAGTACTTC. Translating it yields CASSSNRPIPGNIQYF. The V and J genes are TRBV7-2 and TRBJ2-4; D is possibly TRBD2 (5 bases). The CDR3 runs to 16 residues. V was trimmed by 4 bases and J by 7 bases, leaving 20 bases between them. Germline CDR1 and CDR2: SGHTA and FQGNSA.